The 5 T cell receptor beta chains below all came from one sample that was sequenced in a study of shared clonotypes between healthy human individuals. Here immunoSEQ multiplex PCR was the method, and the copy in TCRdb shows in-frame clones only, minus some. The sample includes roughly 1,000,000 clones, around three quarters of them seen just once. The sample consisted of memory CD4+ T cells from PBMCs. Sample subset: CD45RA-negative fraction. The receptors were sampled from a man between 18 and 29 years old in good health. Some clones in this sample may be carry-over from other donors' samples.

V usage is TRBV7-2 and J usage is TRBJ2-3; no firm D call. Deletions cut 5 bases from V and 0 bases from J, with 9 bases between. Germline V lookup: CDR1 SGHTA, CDR2 FQGNSA. This CDR3 region has 14 residues. The CDR3 protein is CASSLVWSTDTQYF. CDR3 DNA: TGTGCCAGCAGCCTCGTCTGGAGCACAGATACGCAGTATTTT. The full variable domain, with the rest looked up from reference TRBV7-2 and TRBJ2-3, is GAGVSQSPSNKVTEKGKDVELRCDPISGHTALYWYRQSLGQGLEFLIYFQGNSAPDKSGLPSDRFSAERTGGSVSTLTIQRTQQEDSAVYLCASSLVWSTDTQYFGPGTRLTVL.

V is TRBV9 and J is TRBJ2-7; TRBD2 matches at 12 bases. Germline trimming cut 4 bases from V and 6 bases from J; bases unmatched to any gene: 5. This CDR3 is 14 amino acids long. The germline V gene encodes CDR1 SGDLS and CDR2 YYNGEE. The CDR3 coding sequence is TGTGCCAGCAGCACTCTAGCGGGAGGGGGCGAGCAGTACTTC. Its translation is CASSTLAGGGEQYF.

Regarding this clone: This likely stems from a read error, as it lies one base from a far larger clone. The chain uses TRBV6-5 and TRBJ1-2; tentatively, D is TRBD1 (6 bases). CDR3 size: 12 residues. The V end was cut by 7 bases, the J end by 4 bases, with 10 bases between. The germline CDR1 and CDR2 sequences are MNHEY and SVGAGI. The CDR3: CASNKGGYGYTF. CDR3 DNA sequence: TGTGCCAGCAATAAAGGGGGCTATGGCTACACCTTC.

CDR3 coding DNA: TGTGCCAGCTCACCCGACAGGGGGTCTAACCAGCCCCAGCATTTT. It is translated as CASSPDRGSNQPQHF. J is TRBJ1-5 and V is TRBV18, with 9 bases fitting TRBD1. CDR1 and CDR2 from the germline V gene are KGHSH and LQKENI. The CDR3 has 15 amino acids. Germline trimming cut 3 bases from V and 7 bases from J; bases unmatched to any gene: 7.

The CDR3 is CASSPNSDSTYEQYF. Here the CDR3 DNA reads TGCGCCAGCAGTCCCAATTCTGACAGTACCTACGAGCAGTACTTC. The chain uses TRBV23-1 and TRBJ2-7, with a weak D call TRBD1 (5 bases). TRBV23-1 has ORF status, its function being uncertain. The length of the CDR3 is 15 residues. V lost 4 bases to trimming and J lost 2 bases, with 15 bases between them.